Shown below are 12 T cell receptor beta chains from a single sample sequenced in a study of T cell repertoires in cytomegalovirus infection. TCRdb re-derived calls from the reads in MiXCR, one entry per CDR3 protein. This sample has around 210,000 distinct CDR3 sequences, with 6.5% found just once. Sequenced: PBMCs. The receptors were sampled from a human donor in good health (CMV status not recorded). Some clones in this sample may be carry-over from other donors' samples.

This clonotype has a count of ten or more. CDR3 sequence reads: CASSFGVDTQYF. CDR3 coding DNA: TGTGCCAGCAGTTTCGGAGTAGATACGCAGTATTTT. The chain has TRBV11-1 and TRBJ2-3; unclear D gene. The CDR3 loop spans 12 amino acids. V lost 6 bases to trimming and J lost 5 bases, with 9 bases between them. CDR1 and CDR2 (germline): SGHAT, FQDESV (reference sequence).

Ten or more counts support this clonotype. This chain uses TRBV5-8 with TRBJ2-2, with 9 bases matching TRBD1. CDR1 and CDR2 from the germline V gene are SGHTS and YDEGEE. CDR3 length: 14 amino acids. V lost 4 bases and J lost 4; bases outside the gene matches: 2. The CDR3 DNA reads TGTGCCAGCAGCCCGACAGGGGGCACCGGGGAGCTGTTTTTT. Translated: CASSPTGGTGELFF.

This clonotype was counted ten times or more. V and J are TRBV7-2 and TRBJ2-7; D remains unclear. The CDR3 is 16 amino acids. Trimming left V 2 bases short and J 5 bases short, with 19 bases between. Germline V gives CDR1 SGHTA, CDR2 FQGNSA. CDR3 sequence reads: CASSLRSSGQLNEQYF. CDR3 nucleotide sequence: TGTGCCAGCAGCTTAAGATCCTCCGGGCAGTTAAACGAGCAGTACTTC. Complete variable domain (other parts from reference TRBV7-2 and TRBJ2-7): GAGVSQSPSNKVTEKGKDVELRCDPISGHTALYWYRQSLGQGLEFLIYFQGNSAPDKSGLPSDRFSAERTGGSVSTLTIQRTQQEDSAVYLCASSLRSSGQLNEQYFGPGTRLTVT.

This clonotype occurred many times. The chain couples TRBV7-9 to TRBJ1-4; TRBD1 might be the D (5 bases). Germline lookup yields CDR1 SEHNR and CDR2 FQNEAQ (reference sequence). Trimming took 6 bases from V and 8 from J, leaving 10 bases between them. The CDR3 extends over 12 amino acids. The CDR3: CASRRGGEKLFF. The CDR3 region has the DNA TGTGCCAGCAGGCGCGGGGGGGAAAAACTGTTTTTT.

This clonotype came up many times. The CDR3 DNA follows: TGTGCCACCCTAACCCCGACAGAATACCAAGAGACCCAGTACTTC. It yields the protein CATLTPTEYQETQYF. This sequence joins TRBV5-8 and TRBJ2-5, with a weak D call TRBD1 (5 bases). CDR3 length: 15 residues. Germline V lookup: CDR1 SGHTS, CDR2 YDEGEE. The germline V and J ends were trimmed by 9 bases and 0 bases, with 18 bases remaining between them. The variable domain in full, completed from reference TRBV5-8 and TRBJ2-5, reads EAGVTQSPTHLIKTRGQQATLRCSPISGHTSVYWYQQALGLGLQFLLWYDEGEERNRGNFPPRFSGRQFPNYSSELNVNALELEDSALYLCATLTPTEYQETQYFGPGTRLLVL.

In this sample, this clonotype turned up many times. The chain combines TRBV14 with TRBJ2-4, with D perhaps TRBD1 (5 bases). The CDR3 loop spans 16 amino acids. The germline V gene has CDR1 SGHDN and CDR2 FVKESK. V lost 0 bases and J lost 7, with 16 bases in between. CDR3 sequence reads: CASSQDAVQVGNIQYF. CDR3 bases: TGTGCCAGCAGCCAAGATGCCGTACAGGTTGGGAACATTCAGTACTTC.

There are many counts of this clonotype. The V and J genes are TRBV6-2 or TRBV6-3 and TRBJ2-5, with a weak D call TRBD2 (6 bases). Between the trimmed V and J ends, which lost 7 bases and 1 base, there was a span of 16 bases. Per germline, CDR1 MNHEY and CDR2 SVGEGT. CDR3 length: 15 amino acids. CDR3 in amino acids: CASTLLGDFQETQYF. The CDR3 DNA sequence: TGTGCCAGCACTCTCCTGGGGGACTTCCAAGAGACCCAGTACTTC.

This clonotype appeared many times. The CDR3 region is CASSTGQTMSYNEQFF. CDR3 bases: TGTGCCAGCAGTACTGGACAGACGATGTCCTACAATGAGCAGTTCTTC. The chain has TRBV2 and TRBJ2-1; D may be TRBD1 (6 bases). Trimming shortened V by 5 bases and J by 1 base, and 15 bases separated the two germline ends. Germline-derived CDR1 and CDR2 are SNHLY and FYNNEI. The CDR3 extends over 16 amino acids.

The table lists this clonotype with many counts. This chain links TRBV7-9 with TRBJ2-4; D unresolved. The CDR3 runs to 17 residues. Germline CDR1 SEHNR, CDR2 FQNEAQ (reference sequence). V shed 4 bases and J shed 0 bases, with 16 bases lying between them. CDR3 sequence: CASSSPAAAIAKNIQYF. The CDR3 DNA is TGTGCCAGCAGCTCCCCCGCGGCAGCGATAGCCAAAAACATTCAGTACTTC.

V gene TRBV11-2 combines with J gene TRBJ1-6, with D possibly being TRBD1 (6 bases). Germline-derived CDR1 and CDR2 are SGHAT and FQNNGV. The CDR3 runs to 17 residues. Trimming stripped 4 bases from V and 5 bases from J, with 18 bases between. Here the CDR3 reads CASSSLRGRGNNSPLHF. CDR3 nucleotide sequence: TGTGCCAGCAGCTCACTACGGGGGCGAGGGAATAATTCACCCCTCCACTTT.

This clonotype showed up many times. The rearrangement links TRBV11-2 to TRBJ1-4; TRBD1 matches 9 bases. There are 14 residues in the CDR3. CDR1 SGHAT and CDR2 FQNNGV come from the germline V gene. J lost 8 bases, V lost 5 bases, and 6 bases had no gene match. For the CDR3, the DNA is TGTGCCAGCAGCCAAACAGGGGGCGAGGAAAAACTGTTTTTT. Protein product: CASSQTGGEEKLFF.

The chain couples TRBV18 to TRBJ1-2; no firm D call. The CDR3 totals 16 residues. V was trimmed by 6 bases and J by 6 bases, leaving 23 bases between them. Germline V gives CDR1 KGHSH, CDR2 LQKENI. The CDR3 here is CASSRLETTLSNGYTF. CDR3 nucleotide sequence: TGTGCCAGCTCCCGACTAGAGACAACCCTATCTAATGGCTACACCTTC.